The 25 T cell receptor beta chains presented below share a single source sample, sequenced in a study of blood T cells in healthy people across ages. The use of a sample-barcoded 5' primer and a J-beta primer mix characterized a second PCR of roughly 6 to 11 cycles. TCRdb itself ran the 5' RACE reads through MiXCR, one entry per CDR3 protein. The sample carries 1.5 million to 2 million distinct CDR3 sequences, roughly 49% recorded once. Sequencing used blood. These receptors originate from a woman in her thirties or forties in good health.

The genes are TRBV9 and TRBJ2-6, with TRBD2 as a possible D gene (6 bases). V gave up 4 bases and J gave up 0 bases, with 17 bases separating them. Germline V CDR1 and CDR2: SGDLS, YYNGEE. CDR3 length: 18 residues. CDR3 nucleotide sequence: TGTGCCAGCAGCCCCCGGGGCGGGGCCGACTCTGGGGCCAACGTCCTGACTTTC. Amino acids: CASSPRGGADSGANVLTF.

This chain joins TRBV5-1 and TRBJ2-5; 8 bases agree with TRBD2. The V gene's germline CDR1 is SGHRS and CDR2 YFSETQ. With 0 bases clipped from V and 4 bases from J, the junction kept 5 bases outside the gene matches. The CDR3 covers 15 residues. CDR3 sequence: CASSLVPGTRETQYF. In DNA, the CDR3 is TGCGCCAGCAGCTTGGTTCCAGGGACTAGAGAGACCCAGTACTTC.

This chain joins TRBV24-1 and TRBJ1-2; D gene ambiguous. Germline CDR1 is KGHDR and CDR2 is SFDVKD. V was cut by 0 bases and J by 6 bases, with 7 bases left in between. This CDR3 has 13 amino acids. In DNA form, the CDR3 reads TGTGCCACCAGTGATTTGCAAGGGCATGGCTACACCTTC. Translation gives CATSDLQGHGYTF.

In DNA, the CDR3 is TGTGCCAGCAGCTTAGAGAGTTTATTCGCGGGACAGGGTTATTACGAGCAGTACTTC. Amino acids: CASSLESLFAGQGYYEQYF. The V call is TRBV7-9, the J call TRBJ2-7; TRBD1 matches 9 bases. The V segment lost 1 base and the J segment 4 bases; nucleotides outside the gene matches: 17. The CDR3 length is 19 residues. Germline V gene sequence: CDR1 SEHNR, CDR2 FQNEAQ (reference sequence). Combining the CDR3 with reference TRBV7-9 and TRBJ2-7 gives the whole variable domain DTGVSQNPRHKITKRGQNVTFRCDPISEHNRLYWYRQTLGQGPEFLTYFQNEAQLEKSRLLSDRFSAERPKGSFSTLEIQRTEQGDSAMYLCASSLESLFAGQGYYEQYFGPGTRLTVT.

The genes are TRBV18 and TRBJ1-6; 8 bases match TRBD1. V was clipped by 3 bases and J by 8 bases; unmatched bases: 6. The germline V gene has CDR1 KGHSH and CDR2 LQKENI. The CDR3 has 15 amino acids. The CDR3, as DNA: TGTGCCAGCTCACCTAAAACGGGACAGGATTCACCCCTCCACTTT. Translated: CASSPKTGQDSPLHF.

The V call is TRBV4-3, the J call TRBJ2-4; D is possibly TRBD1 (6 bases). This CDR3 has 14 residues. Trimming pared 3 bases from V and 5 bases from J, leaving 11 bases between. Germline V gene lookup returns CDR1 LGHNA and CDR2 YSLEER. The chain's CDR3 is CASSQGATENIQYF. In DNA, the CDR3 is TGCGCCAGCAGCCAGGGGGCTACCGAAAACATTCAGTACTTC.

This clonotype was recorded a few times. The chain is built from TRBV20-1 and TRBJ2-1, with a possible D match to TRBD1 (6 bases). CDR1 is DFQATT and CDR2 is SNEGSKA in the germline V gene (reference sequence). Trimming stripped 0 bases from V and 7 bases from J, with 22 bases between. The length of the CDR3 is 17 residues. The CDR3 loop is CSARDPDSGKGMNEQFF. CDR3 nucleotides: TGCAGTGCTAGAGATCCGGACAGCGGAAAGGGTATGAATGAGCAGTTCTTC.

Only a few counts were recorded for this clonotype. The DNA of the CDR3 is TGCGCCAGCAGCCAAAACACAGGGGGCCGAAGCTCCTACGAGCAGTACTTC. Its protein product is CASSQNTGGRSSYEQYF. This sequence joins TRBV4-1 and TRBJ2-7; 9 bases line up with TRBD1. V trimming: 2 bases; J trimming: 0 bases; junction bases outside the gene matches: 8. The germline CDR1 and CDR2 sequences are MGHRA and YSYEKL. The CDR3 is 17 residues long.

The chain couples TRBV6-5 to TRBJ1-2; tentatively, D is TRBD1 (5 bases). The CDR3 covers 14 residues. Germline V gene lookup returns CDR1 MNHEY and CDR2 SVGAGI. V shed 6 bases and J shed 1 base, with 12 bases lying between them. CDR3 loop: CASRTGEVNYGYTF. Here the CDR3 DNA reads TGTGCCAGCAGAACGGGGGAAGTTAACTATGGCTACACCTTC.

The V and J genes are TRBV27 and TRBJ1-6; possibly TRBD1 for D (5 bases). Deletions cut 0 bases from V and 8 bases from J, with 20 bases between. The CDR3 is 18 residues long. CDR1 MNHEY and CDR2 SMNVEV come from the germline V gene (reference sequence). The CDR3 sequence is CASSLSGFIGQNDSPLHF. DNA for the CDR3: TGTGCCAGCAGTTTATCGGGTTTCATAGGACAAAACGATTCACCCCTCCACTTT.

This chain links TRBV28 with TRBJ1-5; possibly TRBD1 for D (5 bases). Germline CDR1 reads MDHEN; CDR2 reads SYDVKM. V lost 3 bases and J lost 2, with 14 bases in between. This CDR3 spans 16 amino acids. The CDR3 sequence: CASSFPGVGGNQPQHF. The CDR3 bases are TGTGCCAGCAGTTTTCCGGGGGTGGGTGGCAATCAGCCCCAGCATTTT.

The V gene is TRBV5-1, the J gene TRBJ2-3; 9 nucleotides match TRBD2. The germline CDR1 and CDR2 sequences are SGHRS and YFSETQ. The trim removed 8 bases at V and 5 bases at J, leaving 9 bases unmatched. This CDR3 has 14 residues. The CDR3 loop reads CASCPTSGVDTQYF. The CDR3 region has the DNA TGCGCCAGTTGTCCGACTAGCGGCGTAGATACGCAGTATTTT.

V and J are TRBV28 and TRBJ2-5; no clear D gene. V was trimmed by 4 bases and J by 5 bases, leaving 8 bases between them. CDR3 length equals 12 residues. Germline V CDR1 and CDR2: MDHEN, SYDVKM. The CDR3 is CASSSASETQYF. DNA of the CDR3: TGTGCCAGCAGTTCCGCGTCGGAGACCCAGTACTTC. Together with reference TRBV28 and TRBJ2-5, the CDR3 gives the full variable domain: DVKVTQSSRYLVKRTGEKVFLECVQDMDHENMFWYRQDPGLGLRLIYFSYDVKMKEKGDIPEGYSVSREKKERFSLILESASTNQTSMYLCASSSASETQYFGPGTRLLVL.

The chain has TRBV7-2 and TRBJ2-7; perhaps D is TRBD1 or TRBD2 (6 bases each). Trimming took 5 bases from V and 4 from J, leaving 24 bases between them. The germline CDR1 and CDR2 sequences are SGHTA and FQGNSA. The CDR3 runs 17 residues. As DNA, the CDR3 is TGTGCCAGCAGCATAAATCCCCACGGCCGGGGGACATACGAGCAGTACTTC. As protein: CASSINPHGRGTYEQYF.

This CDR3 reads CASSRLGIKSSYNEQFF. CDR3 DNA: TGTGCCAGCAGCCGACTCGGGATAAAAAGCTCCTACAATGAGCAGTTCTTC. The chain combines TRBV3-1 with TRBJ2-1, with D possibly being TRBD2 (5 bases). The V and J ends lost 4 bases and 0 bases respectively, with 16 bases between them. Germline CDR1 is LGHDT and CDR2 is YNNKEL (reference sequence). The CDR3 is made up of 17 amino acids.

The gene calls are TRBV4-1 and TRBJ2-4; maybe TRBD2 (6 bases). V dropped 2 bases and J dropped 13 bases, with 21 bases sitting between them. This CDR3 region has 15 residues. Germline loops: CDR1 MGHRA, CDR2 YSYEKL. CDR3 sequence reads: CASSQIGTHTYGQYF. The CDR3 DNA is TGCGCCAGCAGCCAAATCGGGACTCATACCTACGGGCAGTACTTC.

This chain connects TRBV28 to TRBJ2-5, with 7 bases aligning to TRBD2. In germline, CDR1 is MDHEN, CDR2 SYDVKM. The V segment lost 5 bases and the J segment 6 bases; nucleotides outside the gene matches: 6. This CDR3 has 13 residues. The CDR3 spells CASSGEGWQTQYF. The DNA of the CDR3 is TGTGCCAGCAGTGGGGAGGGTTGGCAGACCCAGTACTTC.

The chain has TRBV15 and TRBJ1-5; D is possibly TRBD1 (6 bases). V lost 4 bases, J lost 2 bases, and 9 bases lay in between. This CDR3 region has 14 residues. CDR1 and CDR2 from the germline V gene are LNHNV and YYDKDF (reference sequence). CDR3 sequence (DNA): TGTGCCACCAGCACTAGACAGGGCAATCAGCCCCAGCATTTT. It specifies CATSTRQGNQPQHF. Combining the CDR3 with reference TRBV15 and TRBJ1-5 gives the whole variable domain DAMVIQNPRYQVTQFGKPVTLSCSQTLNHNVMYWYQQKSSQAPKLLFHYYDKDFNNEADTPDNFQSRRPNTSFCFLDIRSPGLGDTAMYLCATSTRQGNQPQHFGDGTRLSIL.

This rearrangement joins TRBV27 to TRBJ2-5, with D tentatively TRBD1 or TRBD2 (5 bases each). The DNA end is more similar to TRBJ2-7, so the J call may be wrong. Germline V lookup: CDR1 MNHEY, CDR2 SMNVEV (reference sequence). The CDR3 is made up of 15 amino acids. CDR3 bases: TGTGCCAGCAGTTCCCCCGGGACGCTTACCTACGAGCAGTACTTC. Residues: CASSSPGTLTYEQYF.

V gene TRBV5-1 combines with J gene TRBJ2-1; 12 bases are shared with TRBD2. V trimming: 7 bases; J trimming: 8 bases; junction bases outside the gene matches: 13. The CDR3 spans 16 residues. Germline CDR1 reads SGHRS; CDR2 reads YFSETQ. This chain's CDR3 is CASAPPSGGAVDEQFF. CDR3 nucleotides: TGCGCCAGCGCTCCCCCTAGCGGGGGGGCTGTGGATGAGCAGTTCTTC. Complete variable domain (other parts from reference TRBV5-1 and TRBJ2-1): KAGVTQTPRYLIKTRGQQVTLSCSPISGHRSVSWYQQTPGQGLQFLFEYFSETQRNKGNFPGRFSGRQFSNSRSEMNVSTLELGDSALYLCASAPPSGGAVDEQFFGPGTRLTVL.

This clonotype appeared a few times. CDR3 coding DNA: TGCGCCAGCAGCCTGAACCCCGACAATGAGCAGTTCTTC. It translates to CASSLNPDNEQFF. This chain uses TRBV4-3 with TRBJ2-1; D unresolved. Trimming shortened V by 4 bases and J by 5 bases, and 9 bases separated the two germline ends. Germline values: CDR1 LGHNA, CDR2 YSLEER. The CDR3 has 13 amino acids.

This sequence joins TRBV29-1 and TRBJ2-3, with D maybe TRBD1 (5 bases). CDR1 SQVTM and CDR2 ANQGSEA come from the germline V gene. V was trimmed by 7 bases and J by 6 bases, leaving 20 bases between them. The CDR3 extends over 14 amino acids. CDR3 region: CSAKNSGWMDTQYF. CDR3 in DNA: TGCAGCGCCAAAAATTCAGGGTGGATGGATACGCAGTATTTT.

This clonotype came up a few times. CDR3: CASSRRDTKDYEQYF. Here the CDR3 DNA reads TGTGCCAGCAGTCGACGGGACACTAAAGACTACGAGCAGTACTTC. The rearrangement joins TRBV6-1 to TRBJ2-7; D may be TRBD1 (6 bases). Trimming removed 5 bases at V and 3 bases at J, with 17 bases between. Germline values: CDR1 MNHNS, CDR2 SASEGT. CDR3 size: 15 residues.

The rearrangement links TRBV13 to TRBJ2-5; TRBD1 might be the D (5 bases). CDR1 is PRHDT, CDR2 FYEKMQ, per germline (reference sequence). CDR3 length: 13 residues. V was shortened by 6 bases and J by 2 bases, with 10 bases between the two germline ends. CDR3 DNA sequence: TGTGCCAGCAGGTCAGGGTCTCAAGAGACCCAGTACTTC. Translation: CASRSGSQETQYF.

The gene calls are TRBV29-1 and TRBJ2-1; D uncertain. The assigned J gene may be wrong: the sequence end matches TRBJ2-7 better. The germline CDR1 and CDR2 sequences are SQVTM and ANQGSEA. CDR3 length: 16 amino acids. CDR3 coding DNA: TGCAGCGTTGAACACGGAGCAGGTCTATCCTACAATGAGCAGTACTTC. This gives the protein CSVEHGAGLSYNEQYF.